Sequencing of this TCR beta chain was carried out in a study of T cell changes during pregnancy in multiple sclerosis. The assay was immunoSEQ multiplex PCR, and TCRdb's table has in-frame clones only and misses some. The sample has roughly 22,000 clones, approximately 89% seen once. Germline assignment: CDR1 MNHEY and CDR2 SVGAGI. CDR3 length equals 15 residues. V gave up 2 bases and J gave up 8 bases; unmatched junction bases: 8. The sequence came from a female donor in good health, enrolled as a control in a pregnancy study. This material consisted of CD4+ T cells from peripheral blood mononuclear cells, taken after pregnancy. This chain uses TRBV6-5 with TRBJ1-4; 7 nucleotides line up with TRBD1. CDR3 DNA sequence: TGTGCCAGCAGTTACAGCTATTCAGGGGGGGAAAAACTGTTTTTT. Translated, it gives CASSYSYSGGEKLFF.